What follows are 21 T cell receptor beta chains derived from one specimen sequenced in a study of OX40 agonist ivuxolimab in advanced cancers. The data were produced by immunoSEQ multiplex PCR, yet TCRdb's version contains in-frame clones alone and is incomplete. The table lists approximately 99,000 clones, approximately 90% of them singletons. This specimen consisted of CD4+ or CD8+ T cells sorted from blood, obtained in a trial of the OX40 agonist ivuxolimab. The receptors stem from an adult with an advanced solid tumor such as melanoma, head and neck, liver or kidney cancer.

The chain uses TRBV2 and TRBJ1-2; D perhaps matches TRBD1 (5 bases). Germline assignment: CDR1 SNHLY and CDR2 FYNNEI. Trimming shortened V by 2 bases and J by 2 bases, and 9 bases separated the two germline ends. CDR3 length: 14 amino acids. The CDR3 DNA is TGTGCCAGCAGTGAAATAGCAGGGAACTATGGCTACACCTTC. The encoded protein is CASSEIAGNYGYTF.

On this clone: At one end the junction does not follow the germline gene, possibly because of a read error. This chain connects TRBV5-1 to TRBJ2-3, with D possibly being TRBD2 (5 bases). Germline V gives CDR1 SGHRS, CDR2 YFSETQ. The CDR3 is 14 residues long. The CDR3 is CASTLEGSGDTQYF. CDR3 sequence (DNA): TGCGCCAGCACCTTGGAAGGGAGTGGAGATACGCAGTATTTT. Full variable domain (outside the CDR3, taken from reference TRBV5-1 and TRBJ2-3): KAGVTQTPRYLIKTRGQQVTLSCSPISGHRSVSWYQQTPGQGLQFLFEYFSETQRNKGNFPGRFSGRQFSNSRSEMNVSTLELGDSALYLCASTLEGSGDTQYFGPGTRLTVL.

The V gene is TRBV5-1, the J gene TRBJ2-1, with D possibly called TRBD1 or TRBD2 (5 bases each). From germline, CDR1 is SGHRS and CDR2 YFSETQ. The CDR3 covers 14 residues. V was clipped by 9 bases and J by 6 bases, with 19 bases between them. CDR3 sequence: CATHPGTPGNEQFF. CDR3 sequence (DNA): TGCGCCACACACCCCGGGACCCCCGGCAATGAGCAGTTCTTC.

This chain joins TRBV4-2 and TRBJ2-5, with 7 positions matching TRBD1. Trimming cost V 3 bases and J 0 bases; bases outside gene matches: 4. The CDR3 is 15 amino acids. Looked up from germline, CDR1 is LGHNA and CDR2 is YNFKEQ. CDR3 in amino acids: CASSQQTGYQETQYF. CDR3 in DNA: TGTGCCAGCAGCCAGCAGACAGGGTACCAAGAGACCCAGTACTTC.

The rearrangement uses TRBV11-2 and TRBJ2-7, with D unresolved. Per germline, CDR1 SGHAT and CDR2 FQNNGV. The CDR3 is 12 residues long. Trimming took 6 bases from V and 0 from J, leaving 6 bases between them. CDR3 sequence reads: CASRSFSYEQYF. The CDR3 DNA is TGTGCCAGCAGGAGTTTCTCCTACGAGCAGTACTTC.

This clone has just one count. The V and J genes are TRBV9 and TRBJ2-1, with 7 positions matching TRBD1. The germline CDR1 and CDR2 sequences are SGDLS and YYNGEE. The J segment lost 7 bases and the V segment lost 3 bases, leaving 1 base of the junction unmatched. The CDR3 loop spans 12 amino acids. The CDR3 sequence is CASSAQGNEQFF. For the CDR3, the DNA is TGTGCCAGCAGCGCACAGGGGAATGAGCAGTTCTTC.

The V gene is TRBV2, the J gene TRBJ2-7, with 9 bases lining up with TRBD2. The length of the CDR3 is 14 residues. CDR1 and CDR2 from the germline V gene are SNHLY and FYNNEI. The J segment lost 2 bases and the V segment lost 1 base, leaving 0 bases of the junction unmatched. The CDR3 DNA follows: TGTGCCAGCAGTGAAGGCGGGGGGGCCTACGAGCAGTACTTC. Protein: CASSEGGGAYEQYF.

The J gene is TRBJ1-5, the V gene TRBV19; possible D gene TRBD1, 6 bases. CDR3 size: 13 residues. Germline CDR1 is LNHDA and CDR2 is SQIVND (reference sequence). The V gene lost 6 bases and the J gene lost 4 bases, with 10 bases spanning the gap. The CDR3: CASRNRVNQPQHF. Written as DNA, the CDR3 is TGTGCCAGTAGAAACAGGGTGAATCAGCCCCAGCATTTT.

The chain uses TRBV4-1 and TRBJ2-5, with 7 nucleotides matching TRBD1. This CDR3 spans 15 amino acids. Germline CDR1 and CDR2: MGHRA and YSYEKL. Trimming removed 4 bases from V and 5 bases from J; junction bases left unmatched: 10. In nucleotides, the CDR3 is TGCGCCAGCAGCCCTGGTACAGGGGAAGTGGAGACCCAGTACTTC. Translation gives CASSPGTGEVETQYF.

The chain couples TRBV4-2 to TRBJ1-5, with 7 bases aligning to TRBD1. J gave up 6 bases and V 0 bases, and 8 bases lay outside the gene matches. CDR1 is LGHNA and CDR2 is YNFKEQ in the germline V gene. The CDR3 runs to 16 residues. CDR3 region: CASSQDPDREGQPQHF. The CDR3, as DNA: TGTGCCAGCAGCCAAGATCCCGACAGGGAGGGTCAGCCCCAGCATTTT.

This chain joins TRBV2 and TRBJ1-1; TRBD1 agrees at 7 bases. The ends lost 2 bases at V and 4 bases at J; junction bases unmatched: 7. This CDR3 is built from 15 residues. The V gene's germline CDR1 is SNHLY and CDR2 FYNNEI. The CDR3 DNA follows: TGTGCCAGCAGTGAACAGGGGGTGGTTGGCACTGAAGCTTTCTTT. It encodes CASSEQGVVGTEAFF. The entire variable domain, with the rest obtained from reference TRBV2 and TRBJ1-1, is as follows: EPEVTQTPSHQVTQMGQEVILRCVPISNHLYFYWYRQILGQKVEFLVSFYNNEISEKSEIFDDQFSVERPDGSNFTLKIRSTKLEDSAMYFCASSEQGVVGTEAFFGQGTRLTVV.

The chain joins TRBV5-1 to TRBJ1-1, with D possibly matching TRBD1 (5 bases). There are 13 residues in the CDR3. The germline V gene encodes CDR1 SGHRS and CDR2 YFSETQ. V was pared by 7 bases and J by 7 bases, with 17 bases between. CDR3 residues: CASGGGRSDEAFF. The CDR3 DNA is TGCGCCAGCGGCGGGGGTCGGTCGGATGAAGCTTTCTTT.

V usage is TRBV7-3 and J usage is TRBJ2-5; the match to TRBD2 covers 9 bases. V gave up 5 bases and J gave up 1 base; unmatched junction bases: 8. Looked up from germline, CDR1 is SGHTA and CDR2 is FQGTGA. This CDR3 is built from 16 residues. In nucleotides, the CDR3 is TGTGCCAGCAGCCCCCGGGGGACTAGCATCCAAGAGACCCAGTACTTC. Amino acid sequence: CASSPRGTSIQETQYF.

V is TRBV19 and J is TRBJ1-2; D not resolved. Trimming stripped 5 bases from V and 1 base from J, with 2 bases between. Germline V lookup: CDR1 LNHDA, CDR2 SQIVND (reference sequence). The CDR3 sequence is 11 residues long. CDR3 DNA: TGTGCCAGTAGTTTTAACTATGGCTACACCTTC. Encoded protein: CASSFNYGYTF.

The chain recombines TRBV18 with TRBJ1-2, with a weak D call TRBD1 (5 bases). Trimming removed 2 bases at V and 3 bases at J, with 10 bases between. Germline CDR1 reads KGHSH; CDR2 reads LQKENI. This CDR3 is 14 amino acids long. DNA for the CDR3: TGTGCCAGCTCACCATTCCAGGGATACTATGGCTACACCTTC. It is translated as CASSPFQGYYGYTF.

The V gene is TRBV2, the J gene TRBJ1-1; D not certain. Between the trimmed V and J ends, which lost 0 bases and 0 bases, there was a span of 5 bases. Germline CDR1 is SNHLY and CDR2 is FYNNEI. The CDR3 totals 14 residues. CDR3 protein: CASSEAGVNTEAFF. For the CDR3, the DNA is TGTGCCAGCAGTGAAGCTGGAGTGAACACTGAAGCTTTCTTT.

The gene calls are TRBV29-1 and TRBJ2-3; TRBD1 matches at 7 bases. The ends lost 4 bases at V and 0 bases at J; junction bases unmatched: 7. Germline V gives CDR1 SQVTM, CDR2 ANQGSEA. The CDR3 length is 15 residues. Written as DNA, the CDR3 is TGCAGCGTTGGGGGGACAGAACCTAGCACAGATACGCAGTATTTT. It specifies CSVGGTEPSTDTQYF.

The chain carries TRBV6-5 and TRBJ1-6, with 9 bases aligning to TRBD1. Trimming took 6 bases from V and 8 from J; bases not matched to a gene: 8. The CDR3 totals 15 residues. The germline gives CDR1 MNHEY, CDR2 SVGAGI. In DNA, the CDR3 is TGTGCCAGCAGGGGAGGACAGGGGAGGGATTCACCCCTCCACTTT. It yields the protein CASRGGQGRDSPLHF.

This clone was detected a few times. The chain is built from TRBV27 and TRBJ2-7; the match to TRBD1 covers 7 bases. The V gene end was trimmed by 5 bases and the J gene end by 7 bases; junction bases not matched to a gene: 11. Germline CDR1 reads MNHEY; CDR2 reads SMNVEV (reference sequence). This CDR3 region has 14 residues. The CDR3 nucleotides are TGTGCCAGCAGTAAGACAGGACAGGTTCGAGAGCAGTACTTC. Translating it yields CASSKTGQVREQYF.

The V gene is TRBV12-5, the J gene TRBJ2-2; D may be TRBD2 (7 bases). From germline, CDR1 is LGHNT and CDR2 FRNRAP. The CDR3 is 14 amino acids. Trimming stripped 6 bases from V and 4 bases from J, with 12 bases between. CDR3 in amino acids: CASGRGGGTGELFF. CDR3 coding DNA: TGTGCTAGTGGCCGGGGAGGGGGCACCGGGGAGCTGTTTTTT.

CDR3 region: CSVEGGDKDGYTF. In DNA, the CDR3 is TGCAGCGTTGAAGGGGGAGATAAAGATGGCTACACCTTC. The gene calls are TRBV29-1 and TRBJ1-2; D unresolved. Trimming took off 1 base at V and 6 bases at J, with 12 bases between the two ends. Germline CDR1 SQVTM, CDR2 ANQGSEA. The CDR3 extends over 13 amino acids.